Below, one T cell receptor beta chain is given with its context. Its antigen is currently not known. Base qualities are not at hand, and no much larger clone is one base apart. The entry originates in a study of cytomegalovirus exposure and HLA in healthy donors (dated by TCRdb to 2015 to 2018). Looking at the study overall: An earlier analysis of approximately 550 of the donors reported roughly 300 Gb of sequence data and about 100 million unique TCR beta sequences from 190 million or so T cells. In a later genetic analysis, genome-wide SNP genotypes for about 55% of the roughly 700 donors were used, and that subset was treated as a discovery cohort. Roughly 5 DR-DQ haplotypes were treated as single units for association and clustering because of strong linkage in the cohort. In addition to the first cohort of roughly 700 subjects, a separate validation cohort of approximately 130 different subjects was used. On average, around 200,000 unique TCR beta nucleotide sequences were sequenced per donor among 398 genotyped donors of the cohort, with 15% to 20% of those sequences being non-productive. In the later analysis, no new phenotypic data were used to find candidate immune exposures; instead, reliance was placed on TCR beta sequences and their occurrence across donors. The study used immunosequencing to profile the T cell repertoires of more than 650 subjects and linked those repertoires to cytomegalovirus serostatus. To predict cytomegalovirus infection status, the study combined high-throughput TCR immunosequencing, statistical association of individual TCRs with disease status, and machine learning. Donor age, sex, ethnicity and CMV serostatus were compiled alongside the repertoire data. HLA typing included class I and class II loci at four-digit resolution. The number of donors typed differed by locus, with about 629-640 for A, B, C, DRB1 and DQB1, 522 for DQA1, about 610 for DPA1, and 450 to 480 for DPB1. An earlier analysis of more than 450 of the donors used high-throughput TCR beta sequencing to judge whether each TCR beta V gene segment behaved as functional or pseudogenic. All discovery cohort repertoires had been generated using a single sequencing platform. Of the 350 to 450 genotyped donors, around 81% fell in the genetic ancestry cluster associated with self-reported Caucasian donors. The aim of the study was to test whether cataloging public T cell receptors could identify signatures of past pathogen exposure. A later analysis re-analyzed previously published TCR beta repertoires from 660 or so donors and added high-resolution HLA genotyping to study TCR occurrence patterns. An early release that covered some 630 HLA-typed donors contained about 300 gigabases of sequencing data and about 93 million unique TCR sequences.

Overall results and qualifications from the work: Sequencing depth was assumed to be roughly uniform across donors in the presence/absence analyses, though that assumption may not hold. A further reported finding was that TCR beta sequences accurately predicted the HLA-A and HLA-B alleles for most subjects in the first cohort. In an earlier analysis of roughly 560 of the donors, most TCR beta V segments were observed in productive rearrangements about 90% or about 30% of the time, broadly matching IMGT annotations. A later analysis found that HLA-associated TCR beta chains were more clonally expanded and had lower generation probabilities than equally common non-associated chains. Most TCR sequences were seen in very few donors, while some public TCRs were found in many individuals. Compared with the approximately 670-donor mean, donors in an Asian-associated ancestry cluster had fewer N-insertions in productive TCRs, according to a later genetic analysis. V-gene and J-gene trimming of TCR beta chains was associated with a missense DCLRE1C variant in a later genetic analysis, and the association was replicated in an independent cohort. Three of the identified cytomegalovirus-associated TCR beta chains were confirmed in vitro to be specific for cytomegalovirus antigens. HLA typing was unavailable for some donors at each locus, so association tests used only the typed subset. A cluster of highly shared sequence variants was judged likely to be a technical artifact of the sequencing pipeline. Because counts were too low, roughly 16 rarely observed V segments, including chromosome 9 orphons, were excluded from the earlier analysis of about 500 of the donors. Cytomegalovirus status was reported to be diagnosed by the classifier with high specificity and sensitivity in both the original and validation cohorts. In a later analysis, most CMV-associated TCR beta chains were found to appear HLA-restricted, with HLA associations seemingly driven largely by CMV exposure. When HLA alleles, especially DR and DQ, strongly co-occurred, attributing TCR associations to individual alleles was difficult. In the study, around 150 TCR beta chains were listed as associated with cytomegalovirus. Linkage disequilibrium might explain the correlated functional status among segregating V segments, but an unknown experimental factor could not be ruled out. A later analysis reported that several top co-occurrence clusters appeared linked to parvovirus B19, influenza, CMV and Epstein-Barr virus. In this cohort, only TCR beta chains were sequenced, and detectable features were limited by the absence of alpha or paired-chain data. At a false discovery rate of 0.05, a later analysis linked 15,000 to 20,000 TCR beta sequences to specific HLA alleles. The authors suggested that the approach could potentially be generalized to other disease states and immunological phenotypes. The 87-base-pair reads could not distinguish some IMGT-functional V segments, including TRBV6-2 and TRBV6-3, so those segments were excluded. In a later analysis, the rate of TCR association differed among HLA loci, with DRB1 alleles having the most associated TCRs and HLA-C alleles having the fewest. For the cohort, immune exposure information was limited to CMV serostatus.

Libraries were built with the immunoSEQ multiplex PCR assay. The multiplex PCR relied on a mix of 60 forward primers for TCR Vbeta segments and 13 reverse primers for TCR Jbeta segments. The CDR3 region of rearranged TCR beta genes was amplified from genomic DNA with a multiplex PCR assay. The amplified TCR beta libraries were sequenced on the Illumina HiSeq System as 87-base-pair reads. The authors' pipeline ran thus. A later analysis tallied tens of millions of unique TCR beta chains across the 550 to 850 repertoires, and about 12 million of those chains were shared by two or more donors. Raw reads were error-corrected and collapsed into unique sequences with a nearest-neighbor algorithm that merged closely related sequences to remove PCR and sequencing errors. To assign V, D and J gene segments, CDR3 sequences were aligned to IMGT reference sequences. For a sequence to be retained, a match of at least six nucleotides was required to both a V gene segment and a J gene segment. Rearrangements were called productive when the CDR3 lacked stop codons and stayed in frame with V and J; all others were non-productive. CDR3 was defined according to IMGT convention as the region running from the second conserved V-encoded cysteine to the conserved J-encoded phenylalanine. The earlier analysis of approximately 590 of the donors excluded any sequence lacking an unambiguous match to a single V gene segment. An earlier analysis of 587 of the donors called V segments functional above 56.7% productive rearrangements and segregating when the between-donor standard deviation exceeded 5%. To diagnose cytomegalovirus status from the catalog of TCR beta chain sequences, a statistical classification framework was built. A later analysis assigned V and J genes by comparing TCR nucleotide sequences with IMGT/GENE-DB human TR gene sequences. The TCRdist pipeline was used in a later analysis to assign CDR3 sequences and most-parsimonious VDJ recombination scenarios. In a later analysis, each TCR beta chain was defined by its CDR3 amino acid sequence together with its V-gene family, and reads without a unique V-gene family were excluded. To address suspected cross-contamination and a sequencing artifact, a later analysis removed approximately 590 highly shared, low-generation-probability nucleotide sequences. In a later analysis, a clonal expansion index for each public chain was calculated from normalized within-repertoire ranks of inferred template counts. A later analysis computed generation probabilities with a VDJ recombination model fitted to out-of-frame rearrangements, and checked the results against IGoR. A later analysis scored TCR-TCR, TCR-HLA and TCR-CMV co-occurrence with hypergeometric tests, applying a repertoire-size bias correction to TCR pairs. In a later analysis, false discovery rates were estimated by permuting HLA or CMV assignments 20 times. A later analysis grouped co-occurring TCRs with DBSCAN, adding TCRdist sequence similarity when clustering within HLA-allele-positive subsets. Co-occurrence clustering excluded repertoires with fewer than 30,000 or more than 120,000 public chains, plus five with anomalous nucleotide sharing. Not all clones reach the TCRdb copy of this immuneACCESS table, which keeps in-frame sequences only. Checked studies attribute under half of the gap to unresolved V genes and leave the rest unexplained. For V, J and clone size, that table is used; D and trimming come from the DNA. This sample gives about 120,000 clones in total; approximately 78% of them show up just once. The ten largest clones represent over 5.5% of the sample.

The cohort was made up of 500 to 800 healthy bone marrow donors. At the time of sampling, every cohort member was nominally healthy, though immune exposures that went unrecorded were likely present. The donor was CMV seronegative and was included in the group of several hundred seronegative cohort members. A peripheral blood sample was provided by each donor, and peripheral blood mononuclear cells were used for TCR beta sequencing. The Qiagen DNeasy Blood Extraction Kit was used to extract genomic DNA from the blood cell samples. CDR1 SEHNR and CDR2 FQNEAQ were looked up in the germline V gene (reference sequence). V loses 5 bases of germline sequence and J loses 3 bases, and the interval between the two ends is 14 bases. The CDR3 sequence holds 14 residues, the cysteine and phenylalanine included. The retained sequence is limited to the CDR3, 42 bases, with the frame set at the first base.

The source material was PBMCs. This sequence originates from a woman aged 40 to 50 in good health and CMV-seronegative. The sequence joins TRBV7-9 to TRBJ2-7; TRBD2 could be the D gene, as 6 bases match. This receptor carries the CDR3 CASSLGRGYYEQYF. The nucleotide sequence reads TGTGCCAGCAGCCTCGGGCGGGGTTACTACGAGCAGTACTTC.